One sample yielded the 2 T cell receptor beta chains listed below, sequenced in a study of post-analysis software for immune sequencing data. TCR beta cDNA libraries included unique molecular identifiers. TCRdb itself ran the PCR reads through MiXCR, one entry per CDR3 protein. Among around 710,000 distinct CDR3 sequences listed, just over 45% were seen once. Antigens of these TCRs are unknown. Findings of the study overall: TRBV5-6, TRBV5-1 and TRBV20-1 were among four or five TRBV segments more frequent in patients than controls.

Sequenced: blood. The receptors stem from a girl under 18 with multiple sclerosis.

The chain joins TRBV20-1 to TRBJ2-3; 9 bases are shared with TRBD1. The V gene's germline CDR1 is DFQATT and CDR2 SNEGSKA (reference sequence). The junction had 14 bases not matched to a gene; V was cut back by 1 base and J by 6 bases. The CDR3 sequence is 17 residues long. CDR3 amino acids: CSARGRAGTGSGDTQYF. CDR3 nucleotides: TGCAGTGCTAGAGGGAGGGCCGGGACAGGGTCCGGGGATACGCAGTATTTT.

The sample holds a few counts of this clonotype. The CDR3 loop reads CSAGRVNQPQHF. The CDR3 DNA follows: TGCAGTGCTGGTAGGGTGAACCAGCCCCAGCATTTT. V gene TRBV20-1 combines with J gene TRBJ1-5; D is unresolved. Trimming took off 5 bases at V and 7 bases at J, with 12 bases between the two ends. CDR1 is DFQATT and CDR2 is SNEGSKA in the germline V gene (reference sequence). The CDR3 consists of 12 residues.